This TCR beta chain stems from a study of beta chain features in type 1 diabetes. Background on the study: No age, gender or cell yield differences were seen between patients and healthy donors.

The study reverse transcribed the entire isolated RNA, so it sequenced expressed TCRB transcripts. This table comes from immunoSEQ multiplex PCR, and its TCRdb copy is limited to in-frame clones, with some not included. The sample carries 500,000 to 850,000 clones, about 14% recorded once. Regarding the study as a whole: Significant though moderate, a shortening of TCRB CDR3s appeared in all four CD4+ subsets of Type 1 diabetes patients. Patients with type 1 diabetes showed fewer VDJ junction insertions and more deletions.

The germline V and J ends were trimmed by 5 bases and 5 bases, with 10 bases remaining between them. Germline V gene lookup returns CDR1 SGHTA and CDR2 FQGNSA. The CDR3 sequence is 12 residues long. Only a few counts were recorded for this clone. Antigen: not known. Each donor gave one heparinised blood draw averaging about 110 mL. Researchers reported sorting CD4+ naive, central memory, regulatory and stem cell-like memory cells via CD45RO/CCR7/CD25/CD127/CD95/CD27. Material for sequencing was naive CD4+ T cells from blood. The chain carries TRBV7-2 and TRBJ2-7; maybe TRBD1 (6 bases). This clonotype originated in a man aged 18 to 35 with type 1 diabetes. CDR3 coding DNA: TGTGCCAGCAGCCTCGAGGGGGACGAGCAGTACTTC. It specifies CASSLEGDEQYF.